This TCR beta chain was recorded in a study of blood T cell repertoires in COVID-19 (dated by TCRdb to between 2020 and 2021). With regard to the full study: The collaborator samples originated in the United States, Italy and Spain and spanned the acute and convalescent phases of COVID-19. The material from the prospective study consisted of cDNA or gDNA derived from T cells, B-cell-depleted T cells, or PBMCs. The dataset comprised deeply sampled blood TCRbeta repertoires from subjects exposed to, actively infected with, or recovered from COVID-19. A freely available public database, intended as a resource for researchers studying the immune response to SARS-CoV-2, is where the repertoires were released. Samples were obtained from the ongoing ImmuneRACE study (first 160 participants) and from about 1,300 subjects provided by 6 global collaborators. The sample metadata nearly always contained a de-identified subject ID, COVID-19 status, age in years and sex. Where available, HLA class I and class II types were taken from metadata supplied by the sample provider and were not determined by assay-based typing.

The immunoSEQ Assay, a bias-controlled multiplex PCR, was used to amplify TCRbeta CDR3 regions from genomic DNA. Per the authors' processing: Nucleated cell counts per sample were estimated from amplification of reference gene primers within the assay. Sequence reads were collapsed and filtered to measure the absolute abundance of every unique TCRbeta CDR3 rearrangement. For each sample, productive Simpson clonality was calculated as the square root of Simpson's diversity index across productive rearrangements. TCRdb took over this immuneACCESS table, retaining in-frame rearrangements with V and J assigned. Such tables are incomplete; in checked studies, under half of the missing clones stem from an unresolved V gene, and the remainder is unexplained. That table gives V, J and clone size, and the DNA gave D and trimming. The sample contains 130,000 or so clones, roughly 83% of them found a single time. The ten largest clonotypes hold roughly 15% of the sample.

Results and caveats for the whole study, not just this receptor: Clinical and demographic metadata were provided uncurated, with the amount varying by source and participant.

Collaborating institutions collected whole blood in K2EDTA tubes following their own protocols. For TCRbeta analysis, collaborator samples were shipped as frozen whole blood, as isolated PBMCs, or as DNA extracted from either sample type. As concerns this clone: The target of this receptor is not known. No base qualities exist here, and no much larger clone lies one base off it.

Material: peripheral blood. The sequence derives from a woman at least 80 years old with acute or convalescent COVID-19.

The CDR3 in this case is CASSIDRFYGYTF. Read as DNA, the sequence is TGTGCCAGTAGTATTGACAGATTCTATGGCTACACCTTC. The chain uses TRBV19 and TRBJ1-2; a tentative D match to TRBD1 spans 5 bases. V loses 3 bases, J loses 4 bases, and the germline ends lie 9 bases apart. Spanning cysteine to phenylalanine, the CDR3 consists of 13 amino acids. Only CDR3 DNA remains: 39 bases, in frame from the first base. The germline V gene (reference sequence) specifies LNHDA as CDR1 and SQIVND as CDR2.